This TCR beta chain derives from a study of cytomegalovirus exposure and HLA in healthy donors. Findings and limits, study-wide: A few of the chains that were CMV-associated were confirmed in vitro to be specific for CMV antigens.

Profiling relied on immunoSEQ multiplex PCR, and the TCRdb table lists in-frame clones only, not all of them. The sample has roughly 220,000 clones; about 89% are singletons. Note on this clone: Its specificity is unknown.

The specimen was PBMCs. This receptor was identified in a young woman in good health and CMV-seronegative.

In DNA form, the CDR3 reads TGTGCCAGCAGTGAAGATTACTCCTACGAGCAGTACTTC. Protein sequence: CASSEDYSYEQYF. The genes are TRBV2 and TRBJ2-7; no firm D call. With 1 base removed from V and 0 bases from J, the gap between germline ends came to 4 bases. This CDR3 is built from 13 residues. The V gene's germline CDR1 is SNHLY and CDR2 FYNNEI.